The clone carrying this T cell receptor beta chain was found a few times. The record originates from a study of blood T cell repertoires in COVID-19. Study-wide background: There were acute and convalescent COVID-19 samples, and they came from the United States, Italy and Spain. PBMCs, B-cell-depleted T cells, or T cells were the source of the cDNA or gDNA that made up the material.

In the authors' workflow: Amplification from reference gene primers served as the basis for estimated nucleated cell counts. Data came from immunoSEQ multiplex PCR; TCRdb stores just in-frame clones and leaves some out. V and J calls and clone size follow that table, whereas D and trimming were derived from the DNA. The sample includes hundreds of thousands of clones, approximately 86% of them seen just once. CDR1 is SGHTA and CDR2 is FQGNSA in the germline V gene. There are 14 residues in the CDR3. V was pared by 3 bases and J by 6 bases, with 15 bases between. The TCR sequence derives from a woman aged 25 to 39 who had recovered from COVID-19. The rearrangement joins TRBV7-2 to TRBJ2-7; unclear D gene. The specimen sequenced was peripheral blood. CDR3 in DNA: TGTGCCAGCAGCTTCCAGGTACTGGGCTCCGAGCAGTACTTC. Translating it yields CASSFQVLGSEQYF. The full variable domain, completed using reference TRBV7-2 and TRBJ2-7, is GAGVSQSPSNKVTEKGKDVELRCDPISGHTALYWYRQSLGQGLEFLIYFQGNSAPDKSGLPSDRFSAERTGGSVSTLTIQRTQQEDSAVYLCASSFQVLGSEQYFGPGTRLTVT.